Listed below are T cell receptor beta chains from one sample, sequenced in a study of blood T cell repertoires in COVID-19. Profiling relied on immunoSEQ multiplex PCR, and the TCRdb table lists in-frame clones only, not all of them. The sample lists around 380,000 clones, approximately 80% occurring once. Sequences were obtained from peripheral blood. The receptors stem from a human donor with acute or convalescent COVID-19. The donor label of this sample is uncertain. Both conserved end residues are part of each CDR3. D genes are given only for firm matches. Rows give clone size only sometimes, using once, few, many, or a class for an expanded clone.

TRBV3-1/TRBV3-2,TRBJ2-3,NA,TRBD2,TGTGCCAGCAGTAGGACTAGCGTGAATACGCAGTATTTT,CASSRTSVNTQYF
TRBV5-4,TRBJ2-3,NA,TRBD2,TGTGCCAGCAGCAACAGCGGGGGCACAGATACGCAGTATTTT,CASSNSGGTDTQYF
TRBV5-1,TRBJ2-3,NA,NA,TGCGCCAGCAGCTTTTACACAGATACGCAGTATTTT,CASSFYTDTQYF
TRBV6-6,TRBJ1-5,NA,NA,TGTGCCAGCAGTTATGAGGGCAGCAATCAGCCCCAGCATTTT,CASSYEGSNQPQHF
TRBV5-1,TRBJ1-5,NA,NA,TGCGCCAGCAGCCGGACGGGGAGGGCGGATCAGCCCCAGCATTTT,CASSRTGRADQPQHF
TRBV5-4,TRBJ1-1,NA,TRBD1,TGTGCCAGCAGCCCACTCCTCCGACAGGGGAACACTGAAGCTTTCTTT,CASSPLLRQGNTEAFF
TRBV2,TRBJ1-4,NA,NA,TGTGCCAGCAGTGACCCCAGACAGAATGAAAAACTGTTTTTT,CASSDPRQNEKLFF
TRBV11-2,TRBJ1-2,NA,NA,TGTGCCAGCAGCTTAGATGGGGCGGCAGCCTATGGCTACACCTTC,CASSLDGAAAYGYTF
TRBV30,TRBJ2-2,NA,NA,TGTGCCTGGAACCAGATATCGGGCGGGGAGCTGTTTTTT,CAWNQISGGELFF
TRBV7-6,TRBJ2-5,NA,NA,TGTGCCAGCAGCCCCCGGGGGTGGGGGGTCAAGCGGGAGACCCAGTACTTC,CASSPRGWGVKRETQYF
TRBV7-9,TRBJ2-2,NA,TRBD1,TGTGCCAGCAGCTTAGGACGAGGGGGCAGGCACACCGGGGAGCTGTTTTTT,CASSLGRGGRHTGELFF
TRBV18,TRBJ1-1,NA,NA,TGTGCCAGCTCACCACTGTACAGGGAGGGCACTGAAGCTTTCTTT,CASSPLYREGTEAFF
TRBV5-5,TRBJ1-5,NA,TRBD1,TGTGCCAGCAGCTCCCGACAGGGTCATAGCAATCAGCCCCAGCATTTT,CASSSRQGHSNQPQHF
TRBV5-4,TRBJ2-5,NA,TRBD1,TGTGCCAGCAGCTTTGGGACAGAACAAGAGACCCAGTACTTC,CASSFGTEQETQYF
TRBV6-5,TRBJ2-7,NA,NA,TGTGCCAGCAGTTACCAGACTTCCTACGAGCAGTACTTC,CASSYQTSYEQYF
TRBV24-1,TRBJ2-3,NA,NA,TGTGCCACCAGTGGGGACACAGGGAGGGGGAGCACAGATACGCAGTATTTT,CATSGDTGRGSTDTQYF
TRBV9,TRBJ2-1,NA,TRBD2,TGTGCCAGCAGCGTAGCTACAGGGCTAGCGGGAAATCATGAGCAGTTCTTC,CASSVATGLAGNHEQFF
TRBV6-5,TRBJ2-7,few,TRBD1,TGTGCCAGCAGTTCGACCGGGACAGGGGTTTACGAGCAGTACTTC,CASSSTGTGVYEQYF
TRBV28,TRBJ1-2,NA,NA,TGTGCCAGCAGTTTTGGTCGGGAATATGGCTACACCTTC,CASSFGREYGYTF
TRBV6-5,TRBJ1-2,NA,TRBD1,TGTGCCAGCAGTAGGAGGACAGGCTATGGCTACACCTTC,CASSRRTGYGYTF
TRBV3-1/TRBV3-2,TRBJ1-3,NA,NA,TGTGCCAGCAGCCAAGATCACCTAAGAGGAAACACCATATATTTT,CASSQDHLRGNTIYF
TRBV2,TRBJ1-5,NA,NA,TGTGCCAGCAGTGCCCAGGGTCATAGCAATCAGCCCCAGCATTTT,CASSAQGHSNQPQHF
TRBV3-1/TRBV3-2,TRBJ1-1,NA,NA,TGTGCCAGCAGACACACAAGACGGAGGAACACTGAAGCTTTCTTT,CASRHTRRRNTEAFF
TRBV14,TRBJ1-1,NA,NA,TGTGCCAGTTCCGTGGGCCAGACCACTGAAGCTTTCTTT,CASSVGQTTEAFF
TRBV19,TRBJ2-3,NA,TRBD2,TGTGCCAGTAGTAGGGGACTAGCCGGCACAGATACGCAGTATTTT,CASSRGLAGTDTQYF
TRBV25-1,TRBJ1-2,NA,TRBD1,TGTGCCAGCAGTATGACAGGGAACTATGGCTACACCTTC,CASSMTGNYGYTF
TRBV15,TRBJ1-6,few,TRBD1,TGTGCCACCAGCAGAGATGGGACAGTGAATTCACCCCTCCACTTT,CATSRDGTVNSPLHF
TRBV28,TRBJ1-2,NA,TRBD1,TGTGCCAGCAGTGGGGACAGGGTGTCCTATGGCTACACCTTC,CASSGDRVSYGYTF
TRBV27,TRBJ2-7,NA,TRBD1,TGTGCCAGCTGGGACAGGGTCCACGAGCAGTACTTC,CASWDRVHEQYF
TRBV15,TRBJ1-1,NA,NA,TGTGCCACCAGCGGAGACTACAGGGTGACTGAAGCTTTCTTT,CATSGDYRVTEAFF
TRBV5-1,TRBJ2-1,NA,TRBD2,TGCGCCAGCAGCAGAGGGACTAGCCACAATGAGCAGTTCTTC,CASSRGTSHNEQFF
TRBV7-9,TRBJ2-7,NA,NA,TGTGCCAGCAGCTTACAGGGCCGGTTTGGCGAGCAGTACTTC,CASSLQGRFGEQYF
TRBV3-1/TRBV3-2,TRBJ1-1,NA,NA,TGTGCCAGCAACCTGGTAGGGGCAGGCACTGAAGCTTTCTTT,CASNLVGAGTEAFF
TRBV18,TRBJ1-2,once,NA,TGTGCCAGCTCACCAGAAACAGGGCCGTCCTATGGCTACACCTTC,CASSPETGPSYGYTF
TRBV19,TRBJ1-5,NA,TRBD1,TGTGCCACCATAAGGACAGGGGTCTACCTTAGCAATCAGCCCCAGCATTTT,CATIRTGVYLSNQPQHF
TRBV4-1,TRBJ2-2,NA,TRBD1,TGCGCCAGCAGCCGGGTCACAGGGGGCAGGGGGGAGCTGTTTTTT,CASSRVTGGRGELFF
TRBV11-3,TRBJ2-1,NA,NA,TGTGCCAGCAACCACAACGAGGGTGAGCAGTTCTTC,CASNHNEGEQFF
TRBV3-1/TRBV3-2,TRBJ1-5,NA,NA,TGTGCCAGCAGCCCGGACAACCCATATAGCAATCAGCCCCAGCATTTT,CASSPDNPYSNQPQHF
TRBV18,TRBJ1-6,NA,NA,TGTGCCAGCTCACCACAGGCAGGAAATTCACCCCTCCACTTT,CASSPQAGNSPLHF
TRBV28,TRBJ2-5,NA,NA,TGTGCCAGCAGCCTCGGAGAGACCCAGTACTTC,CASSLGETQYF
TRBV7-9,TRBJ1-5,NA,NA,TGTGCCAGCAGCCCAGGGGACTATAGCAATCAGCCCCAGCATTTT,CASSPGDYSNQPQHF
TRBV6-5,TRBJ1-1,NA,NA,TGTGCCAGCAGTCCCCTCCCGAGAACTGAAGCTTTCTTT,CASSPLPRTEAFF
TRBV27,TRBJ1-5,NA,NA,TGTGCCAGCAGTCCCCTGGGGGAGGGCAGAAATCAGCCCCAGCATTTT,CASSPLGEGRNQPQHF
TRBV5-8,TRBJ2-6,many,NA,TGTGCCACCCCCGGGACACGGATGGTTCAGGCCAACGTCCTGACTTTC,CATPGTRMVQANVLTF
TRBV15,TRBJ2-1,NA,TRBD2,TGTGCCACCAGCGGGCCCGGGACTAGGTATGTAGATGAGCAGTTCTTC,CATSGPGTRYVDEQFF
TRBV12-5,TRBJ1-2,NA,NA,TGTGCTAGTGGTTTCGGTGGTGGCTACACCTTC,CASGFGGGYTF
TRBV5-8,TRBJ1-2,NA,NA,TGTGCCAGCAGCTTGTGGGCTCGAACCAGGGCCTCTACTAACTATGGCTACACCTTC,CASSLWARTRASTNYGYTF
TRBV30,TRBJ1-5,NA,NA,TGTGCCTGGAGCCCAGGGGAAGTAGGCCCCCAGCATTTT,CAWSPGEVGPQHF
TRBV23-1,TRBJ1-2,once,NA,TGCGCCAGCAGTCACCTGGACAGAGGGTATGGCTACACCTTC,CASSHLDRGYGYTF
TRBV7-8,TRBJ1-6,NA,TRBD1,TGTGCCAGCAGCTCCGAGGGGACAGGGTTTTCACCCCTCCACTTT,CASSSEGTGFSPLHF
TRBV20-1,TRBJ1-5,NA,NA,TGCAGTGCTAGTATACAGGGTAATCAGCCCCAGCATTTT,CSASIQGNQPQHF
TRBV3-1/TRBV3-2,TRBJ2-7,few,NA,TGTGCCAGCAGCCAACCGGGTCTATCCTACGAGCAGTACTTC,CASSQPGLSYEQYF
TRBV7-9,TRBJ2-7,many,TRBD1,TGTGCCAGCAGCCCAGGGACAGGGGGGAAACTCGAGCAGTACTTC,CASSPGTGGKLEQYF
TRBV25-1,TRBJ1-4,NA,TRBD1,TGTGCCAGCAGTGAATGGGACAGGGATGAAAAACTGTTTTTT,CASSEWDRDEKLFF
TRBV18,TRBJ2-5,NA,NA,TGTGCCAGCTCAACCCGCCTACAGGGGAGGTCGGAGACCCAGTACTTC,CASSTRLQGRSETQYF
TRBV14,TRBJ1-1,NA,NA,TGTGCCAGCAGCCGTAGGGGGAGGGGCACTGAAGCTTTCTTT,CASSRRGRGTEAFF
TRBV27,TRBJ2-7,NA,TRBD2,TGTGCCAGCAGTTTGACTAGCGCCATAGGATACGAGCAGTACTTC,CASSLTSAIGYEQYF